This T cell receptor beta chain was captured in a study of shared clonotypes between healthy human individuals. Terminally differentiated effector memory CD45RA+ cells were excluded by CCR7 positive selection of CD45RO-negative cells. Repertoires were generated with immunoSEQ multiplex PCR, while TCRdb's copy carries only in-frame clones and drops some. The table has hundreds of thousands of clones, around 96% seen once. Germline assignment: CDR1 MNHEY and CDR2 SMNVEV (reference sequence). The CDR3 runs to 14 residues. Trimming took 3 bases from V and 9 from J; bases not matched to a gene: 4. The sequence was collected from a woman in her 30s in good health. The sample was naive CD8+ T cells sorted from blood. This rearrangement joins TRBV27 to TRBJ2-1, with 11 bases fitting TRBD2. The CDR3 sequence: CASSLAGLAGEQFF. The CDR3 DNA reads as TGTGCCAGCAGTTTGGCCGGACTAGCGGGTGAGCAGTTCTTC.